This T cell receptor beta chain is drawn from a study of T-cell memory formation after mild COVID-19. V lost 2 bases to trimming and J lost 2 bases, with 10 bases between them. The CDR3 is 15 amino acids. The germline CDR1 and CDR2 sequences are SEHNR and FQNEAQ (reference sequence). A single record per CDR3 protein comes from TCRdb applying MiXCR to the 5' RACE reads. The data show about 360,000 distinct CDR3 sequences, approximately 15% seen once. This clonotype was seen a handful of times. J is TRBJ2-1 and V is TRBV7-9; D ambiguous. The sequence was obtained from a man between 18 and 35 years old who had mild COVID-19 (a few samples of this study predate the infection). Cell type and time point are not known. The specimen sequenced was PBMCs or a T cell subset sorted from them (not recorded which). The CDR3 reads CASSLTTLTYNEQFF. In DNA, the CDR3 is TGTGCCAGCAGCTTAACTACCCTTACCTACAATGAGCAGTTCTTC.